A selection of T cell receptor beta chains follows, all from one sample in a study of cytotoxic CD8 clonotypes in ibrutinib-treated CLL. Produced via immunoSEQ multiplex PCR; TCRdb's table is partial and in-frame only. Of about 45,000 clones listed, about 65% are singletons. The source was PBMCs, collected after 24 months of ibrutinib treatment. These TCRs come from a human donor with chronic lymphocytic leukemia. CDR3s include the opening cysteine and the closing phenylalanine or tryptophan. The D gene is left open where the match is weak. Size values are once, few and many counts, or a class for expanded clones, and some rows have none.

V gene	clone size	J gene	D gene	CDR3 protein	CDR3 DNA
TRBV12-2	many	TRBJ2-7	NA	CASRCQGQGLAEQYF	TGTGCAAGTCGCTGCCAGGGACAGGGTTTGGCCGAGCAGTACTTC
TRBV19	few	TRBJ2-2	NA	CASSPTPGMTNTGELFF	TGTGCCAGTAGTCCCACCCCAGGAATGACGAACACCGGGGAGCTGTTTTTT
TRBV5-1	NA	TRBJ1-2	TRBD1	CASSARQGANYGYTF	TGCGCCAGCAGCGCCCGACAGGGGGCAAACTATGGCTACACCTTC
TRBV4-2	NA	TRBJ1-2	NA	CASSQDNSGGYRSGYTF	TGTGCCAGCAGCCAAGATAACAGCGGGGGGTATAGGAGTGGCTACACCTTC
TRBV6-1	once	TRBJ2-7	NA	CASKLGQLYEQYF	TGTGCCAGCAAGCTCGGACAGCTGTACGAGCAGTACTTC
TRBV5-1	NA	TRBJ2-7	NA	CASSLDGESIYEQYF	TGCGCCAGCAGCTTGGATGGGGAGAGCATCTACGAGCAGTACTTC
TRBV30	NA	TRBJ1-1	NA	CAWRGPGNTEAFF	TGTGCCTGGAGGGGGCCGGGGAACACTGAAGCTTTCTTT
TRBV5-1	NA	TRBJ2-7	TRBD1	CASTLTGDSNEQYF	TGCGCCAGCACCCTGACAGGGGATTCAAACGAGCAGTACTTC
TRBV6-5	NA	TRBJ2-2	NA	CASRLAGVGTGELFF	TGTGCCAGCAGACTGGCAGGCGTTGGCACCGGGGAGCTGTTTTTT
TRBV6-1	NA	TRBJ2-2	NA	CASGDWELFF	TGTGCCAGCGGGGATTGGGAGCTGTTTTTT
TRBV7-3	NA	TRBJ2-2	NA	CASSARGGTGELFF	TGTGCCAGCAGCGCCAGGGGAGGCACCGGGGAGCTGTTTTTT
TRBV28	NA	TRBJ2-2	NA	CASTSGSTGELFF	TGTGCCAGCACGTCAGGCTCCACCGGGGAGCTGTTTTTT
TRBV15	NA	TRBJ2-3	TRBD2	CATSRDGAGRTTDTQYF	TGTGCCACCAGCAGAGATGGAGCCGGGAGGACCACAGATACGCAGTATTTT
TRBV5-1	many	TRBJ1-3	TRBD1	CASSRGQGSLPGNTIYF	TGCGCCAGCAGCAGGGGACAGGGTAGCCTCCCTGGAAACACCATATATTTT
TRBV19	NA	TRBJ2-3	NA	CASSIKQGTDTQYF	TGTGCCAGTAGTATTAAACAGGGCACAGATACGCAGTATTTT
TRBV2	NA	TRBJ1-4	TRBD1	CASTNQGATNEKLFF	TGTGCCAGTACCAACCAGGGGGCAACTAATGAAAAACTGTTTTTT
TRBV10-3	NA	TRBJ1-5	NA	CAISDSGTLQPQHF	TGTGCCATCAGTGACTCAGGGACGCTTCAGCCCCAGCATTTT
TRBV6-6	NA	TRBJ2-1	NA	CASSYGGLILVNEQFF	TGTGCCAGCAGTTACGGGGGACTTATCTTGGTGAATGAGCAGTTCTTC
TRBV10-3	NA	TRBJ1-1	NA	CAIRAEMNTEAFF	TGTGCCATCCGGGCAGAAATGAACACTGAAGCTTTCTTT
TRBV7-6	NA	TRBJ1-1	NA	CASTPVRQGLAFF	TGTGCCAGCACCCCGGTCCGGCAGGGCCTAGCTTTCTTT
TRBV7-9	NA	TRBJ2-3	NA	CASSEGVGADTQYF	TGTGCCAGCAGTGAAGGCGTGGGCGCAGATACGCAGTATTTT
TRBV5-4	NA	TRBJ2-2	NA	CASSFDQGPGGELFF	TGTGCCAGCAGCTTTGATCAGGGTCCGGGCGGGGAGCTGTTTTTT
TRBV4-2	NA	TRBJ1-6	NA	CASLGERRLGPDNSPLHF	TGTGCCAGCCTGGGGGAACGAAGGCTGGGGCCGGATAATTCACCCCTCCACTTT
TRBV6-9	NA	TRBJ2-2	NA	CASYTGTPPTGELFF	TGTGCCAGCTACACCGGGACTCCCCCCACCGGGGAGCTGTTTTTT
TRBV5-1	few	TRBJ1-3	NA	CASSFNGAPGNTIYF	TGCGCCAGCAGCTTTAACGGAGCTCCTGGAAACACCATATATTTT
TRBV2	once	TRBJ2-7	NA	CASKGPPGLRREPRTYEQYF	TGTGCCAGCAAGGGCCCCCCAGGGTTGCGTAGGGAACCGAGGACCTACGAGCAGTACTTC
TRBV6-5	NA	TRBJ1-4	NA	CASSMASARGEKLFF	TGTGCCAGCAGTATGGCGTCGGCCCGGGGAGAAAAACTGTTTTTT
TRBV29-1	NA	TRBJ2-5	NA	CSVGWAETQYF	TGCAGCGTTGGTTGGGCGGAGACCCAGTACTTC
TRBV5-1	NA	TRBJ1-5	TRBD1	CASSLGQGSNQPQHF	TGCGCCAGCAGCCTCGGACAGGGAAGCAATCAGCCCCAGCATTTT
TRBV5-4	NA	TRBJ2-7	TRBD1	CASSLGGDRADVEQYF	TGTGCCAGCAGCTTAGGGGGAGACAGGGCAGACGTCGAGCAGTACTTC
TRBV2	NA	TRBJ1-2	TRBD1	CASSRDRAGGGFGYTF	TGTGCCAGCAGCCGAGACAGGGCCGGAGGCGGTTTTGGCTACACCTTC
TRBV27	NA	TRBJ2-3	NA	CASSPQVGTQYF	TGTGCCAGCAGTCCTCAGGTGGGAACGCAGTATTTT
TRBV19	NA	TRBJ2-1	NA	CASSIDHGLRNEQFF	TGTGCCAGTAGTATAGATCACGGTCTTAGAAATGAGCAGTTCTTC
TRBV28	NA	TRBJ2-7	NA	CASSSPGHMAYEQYF	TGTGCCAGCAGTTCACCGGGACACATGGCCTACGAGCAGTACTTC
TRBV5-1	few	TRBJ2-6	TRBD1	CASSLEPGQVGSGANVLTF	TGCGCCAGCAGCTTGGAACCGGGACAGGTGGGCTCTGGGGCCAACGTCCTGACTTTC
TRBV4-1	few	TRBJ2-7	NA	CASSQGQGVLYEQYF	TGCGCCAGCAGCCAAGGGCAGGGAGTGTTATACGAGCAGTACTTC
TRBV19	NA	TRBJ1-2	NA	CASSMGQNHYGYTF	TGTGCCAGTAGTATGGGGCAGAACCACTATGGCTACACCTTC
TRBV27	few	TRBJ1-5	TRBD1	CASSRTGVGSQHF	TGTGCCAGCAGTCGAACAGGGGTAGGGTCCCAGCATTTT
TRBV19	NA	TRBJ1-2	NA	CATTRPGGGLYGYTF	TGTGCCACCACTCGCCCGGGTGGCGGACTCTATGGCTACACCTTC
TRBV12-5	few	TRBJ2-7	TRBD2	CASGLGSGGKTEQYF	TGTGCTAGTGGTTTGGGCTCGGGGGGTAAGACCGAGCAGTACTTC
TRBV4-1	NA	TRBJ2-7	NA	CASSLEQGYEQYF	TGCGCCAGCAGCCTCGAACAGGGTTACGAGCAGTACTTC
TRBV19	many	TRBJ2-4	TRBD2	CASSLSGSQDIQYF	TGTGCCAGTAGTCTTAGCGGGAGTCAAGACATTCAGTACTTC
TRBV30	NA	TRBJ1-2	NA	CAWRPITGRDYGYTF	TGTGCCTGGAGGCCCATTACAGGGAGGGACTATGGCTACACCTTC
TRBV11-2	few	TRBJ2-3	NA	CASSYGDTQYF	TGTGCCAGCAGCTATGGAGATACGCAGTATTTT
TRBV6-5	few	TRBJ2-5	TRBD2	CASSYGLAGTQYF	TGTGCCAGCAGTTACGGGCTAGCGGGGACCCAGTACTTC
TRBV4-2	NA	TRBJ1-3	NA	CASSQEGSRNTIYF	TGTGCCAGCAGCCAAGAGGGTTCGAGAAACACCATATATTTT
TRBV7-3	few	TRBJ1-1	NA	CASSLGINTEAFF	TGTGCCAGCAGCTTAGGTATTAACACTGAAGCTTTCTTT
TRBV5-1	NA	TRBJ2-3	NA	CASKYLAMGGTDTQYF	TGCGCCAGCAAATATCTAGCGATGGGAGGCACAGATACGCAGTATTTT
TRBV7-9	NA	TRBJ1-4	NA	CASSLNEKLFF	TGTGCCAGCAGCCTTAATGAAAAACTGTTTTTT
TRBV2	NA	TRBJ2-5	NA	CASTIQGLQETQYF	TGTGCCAGCACGATACAGGGTCTTCAAGAGACCCAGTACTTC
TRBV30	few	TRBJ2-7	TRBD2	CAWSKYSHGTSNEQYF	TGTGCCTGGAGCAAATACAGCCACGGGACTAGCAACGAGCAGTACTTC
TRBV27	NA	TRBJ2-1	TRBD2	CASRRTAGGNEQFF	TGTGCCAGCAGGAGGACCGCGGGAGGCAATGAGCAGTTCTTC
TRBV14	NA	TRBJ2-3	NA	CASSLDRLVDTQYF	TGTGCCAGCAGCCTGGACAGACTGGTAGATACGCAGTATTTT
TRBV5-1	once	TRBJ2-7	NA	CASSWGTGSYEQYF	TGCGCCAGCAGCTGGGGGACGGGATCCTACGAGCAGTACTTC
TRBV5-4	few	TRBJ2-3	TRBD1	CASSRSGGSEDTQYF	TGTGCCAGCAGCCGGTCAGGGGGAAGTGAAGATACGCAGTATTTT
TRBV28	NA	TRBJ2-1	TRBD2	CASSFRSGSSYNEQFF	TGTGCCAGCAGTTTCCGTAGCGGGAGCTCCTACAATGAGCAGTTCTTC
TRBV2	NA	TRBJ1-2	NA	CASRRDANYGYTF	TGTGCCAGCAGGCGGGACGCTAACTATGGCTACACCTTC